This T cell receptor beta chain is drawn from a study of glioma-infiltrating T cells after dendritic cell vaccination. The PCR used 60 V beta and 13 J beta primers. Clones were sequenced by immunoSEQ multiplex PCR, and TCRdb holds only the in-frame ones, with some missing. The table records about 50,000 clones, about 84% of them present only once. Described time point: after dendritic cell vaccination, including at tumor progression/relapse. Germline V CDR1 and CDR2: MNHNS, SASEGT. CDR3 length equals 12 residues. V trimming: 10 bases; J trimming: 8 bases; junction bases outside the gene matches: 8. The chain employs TRBV6-1 and TRBJ1-2, with 9 bases that match TRBD1. The TCR sequence derives from a human donor with glioblastoma. Sequenced here: blood, sampled after dendritic cell vaccination. The CDR3 reads CAIQGAAGGYTF. CDR3 nucleotides: TGTGCCATACAGGGGGCGGCAGGAGGCTACACCTTC.